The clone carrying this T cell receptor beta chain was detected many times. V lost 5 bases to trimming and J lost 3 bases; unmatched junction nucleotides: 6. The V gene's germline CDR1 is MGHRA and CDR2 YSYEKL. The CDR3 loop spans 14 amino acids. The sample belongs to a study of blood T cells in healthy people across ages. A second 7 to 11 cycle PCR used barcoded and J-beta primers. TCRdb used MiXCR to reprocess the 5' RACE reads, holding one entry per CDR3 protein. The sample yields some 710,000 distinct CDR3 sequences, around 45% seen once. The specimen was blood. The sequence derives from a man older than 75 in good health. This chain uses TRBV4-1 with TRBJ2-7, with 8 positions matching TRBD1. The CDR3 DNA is TGCGCCAGCAGCGAGGGGGACAGGAGCTACGAGCAGTACTTC. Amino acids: CASSEGDRSYEQYF.